The 29 T cell receptor beta chains given below trace back to one sample, sequenced in a study of blood T cell repertoires in COVID-19. Measured with immunoSEQ multiplex PCR; TCRdb has only the in-frame clones, and not every one. The table records hundreds of thousands of clones, about 90% of them present only once. The sample consisted of PBMCs or T cells enriched from blood (not recorded which). These receptors all come from a young woman who had recovered from COVID-19.

The rearrangement uses TRBV7-9 and TRBJ2-7; maybe TRBD2 (6 bases). CDR1 and CDR2 from the germline V gene are SEHNR and FQNEAQ (reference sequence). The CDR3 runs 13 residues. V shed 5 bases and J shed 3 bases, with 11 bases lying between them. CDR3 sequence: CASSHGLNYEQYF. The CDR3 DNA reads as TGTGCCAGCAGCCACGGACTAAACTACGAGCAGTACTTC.

The chain carries TRBV28 and TRBJ2-7; TRBD1 agrees at 7 bases. The CDR3 spans 15 residues. Germline V CDR1 and CDR2: MDHEN, SYDVKM. V gave up 5 bases and J gave up 3 bases; unmatched junction bases: 10. The CDR3 here is CASSPRQGLFYEQYF. DNA of the CDR3: TGTGCCAGCAGTCCTAGACAGGGTCTCTTCTACGAGCAGTACTTC.

As regards this clone: At one boundary the junction diverges from the germline segment, which might be a read error. V gene TRBV5-8 combines with J gene TRBJ1-1; D is perhaps TRBD1 (6 bases). CDR3 size: 12 residues. In germline, CDR1 is SGHTS, CDR2 YDEGEE. CDR3 in DNA: TGTGCCAGCAGCTACCGGGACACTAAAGCTTTCTTT. Amino acids: CASSYRDTKAFF.

The V and J genes are TRBV4-2 and TRBJ1-2; TRBD1 matches at 7 bases. This CDR3 has 14 amino acids. V lost 3 bases, J lost 8 bases, and 9 bases stayed unmatched. Germline V gene lookup returns CDR1 LGHNA and CDR2 YNFKEQ. CDR3 sequence reads: CASSHEGQVGGYTF. Here the CDR3 DNA reads TGTGCCAGCAGCCACGAAGGACAGGTCGGGGGCTACACCTTC.

This clone was detected only a few times. This chain connects TRBV5-1 to TRBJ2-2; 9 nucleotides align to TRBD1. The CDR3 extends over 15 amino acids. CDR1 is SGHRS and CDR2 is YFSETQ in the germline V gene. The junction had 8 bases not matched to a gene; V was cut back by 7 bases and J by 4 bases. The CDR3 DNA reads as TGCGCCAGCGTACAGGGGACAGGGAGCACCGGGGAGCTGTTTTTT. Amino acid sequence: CASVQGTGSTGELFF.

V gene TRBV5-6 combines with J gene TRBJ2-5, with a weak D call TRBD1 (5 bases). CDR3 length equals 13 residues. Trimming took off 5 bases at V and 3 bases at J, with 11 bases between the two ends. CDR1 and CDR2 from the germline V gene are SGHDT and YYEEEE. The CDR3 bases are TGTGCCAGCAGTCCAACAGGAAAAGAGACCCAGTACTTC. This translates into CASSPTGKETQYF.

V and J are TRBV9 and TRBJ2-1; TRBD2 matches at 11 bases. The CDR3 has 13 residues. The junction had 2 bases not matched to a gene; V was cut back by 3 bases and J by 9 bases. Germline V gives CDR1 SGDLS, CDR2 YYNGEE. The CDR3 is CASSGLAGGEQFF. The CDR3 nucleotides read TGTGCCAGCAGCGGCCTAGCGGGAGGTGAGCAGTTCTTC.

In nucleotides, the CDR3 is TGTGCCAGCACCCTTAATCAGGGGGCGGGTAGCTCTGAAGCTTTCTTT. Translating gives CASTLNQGAGSSEAFF. This rearrangement joins TRBV28 to TRBJ1-1; 8 nucleotides agree with TRBD1. Germline V CDR1 and CDR2: MDHEN, SYDVKM. The CDR3 covers 16 residues. Germline trimming cut 7 bases from V and 6 bases from J; bases unmatched to any gene: 16.

The sample holds a few counts of this clone. This sequence joins TRBV15 and TRBJ1-6, with 7 bases fitting TRBD1. CDR3 length: 16 residues. Germline V gene data show CDR1 as LNHNV and CDR2 as YYDKDF (reference sequence). Germline trimming cut 0 bases from V and 7 bases from J; bases unmatched to any gene: 6. The DNA for the CDR3 is TGTGCCACCAGCAGAGATGAGGGGGCCTTGAATTCACCCCTCCACTTT. Protein sequence: CATSRDEGALNSPLHF.

The V gene is TRBV30, the J gene TRBJ2-5; 7 positions match TRBD2. The CDR3 covers 13 residues. CDR1 GTSNPN and CDR2 SVGIG come from the germline V gene (reference sequence). Trimming took 5 bases from V and 2 from J; bases not matched to a gene: 5. The CDR3 DNA reads TGTGCCTGGGACCCTAGCGGACAAGAGACCCAGTACTTC. It specifies CAWDPSGQETQYF. The entire variable domain, with the rest obtained from reference TRBV30 and TRBJ2-5, is as follows: SQTIHQWPATLVQPVGSPLSLECTVEGTSNPNLYWYRQAAGRGLQLLFYSVGIGQISSEVPQNLSASRPQDRQFILSSKKLLLSDSGFYLCAWDPSGQETQYFGPGTRLLVL.

CDR3 in amino acids: CASSLQSSTDTQYF. As DNA, the CDR3 is TGCGCCAGCAGCTTGCAGTCTAGCACAGATACGCAGTATTTT. V usage is TRBV5-1 and J usage is TRBJ2-3; D remains ambiguous. V dropped 1 base and J dropped 0 bases, with 6 bases sitting between them. The CDR3 extends over 14 amino acids. CDR1 SGHRS and CDR2 YFSETQ come from the germline V gene.

The rearrangement uses TRBV16 and TRBJ1-5; 9 nucleotides agree with TRBD1. V was pared by 4 bases and J by 7 bases, with 5 bases of the junction left unmatched. Germline loops: CDR1 KGHSY, CDR2 FQNENV. The CDR3 covers 14 residues. CDR3 sequence (DNA): TGTGCCAGCAGCCCAGGGGACAGGGCCCAGCCCCAGCATTTT. It specifies CASSPGDRAQPQHF. Complete variable domain (other parts from reference TRBV16 and TRBJ1-5): GEEVAQTPKHLVRGEGQKAKLYCAPIKGHSYVFWYQQVLKNEFKFLISFQNENVFDETGMPKERFSAKCLPNSPCSLEIQATKLEDSAVYFCASSPGDRAQPQHFGDGTRLSIL.

The chain recombines TRBV18 with TRBJ2-5; 10 positions match TRBD2. The J segment lost 5 bases and the V segment lost 6 bases, leaving 6 bases of the junction unmatched. The CDR3 covers 14 residues. Germline assignment: CDR1 KGHSH and CDR2 LQKENI. The CDR3 region is CASSRTSGTETQYF. As DNA, the CDR3 is TGTGCCAGCTCGCGGACTAGCGGAACGGAGACCCAGTACTTC.

This chain links TRBV19 with TRBJ2-7, with 12 bases lining up with TRBD2. CDR3 length: 17 residues. With 5 bases clipped from V and 5 bases from J, the junction kept 13 bases outside the gene matches. Germline lookup yields CDR1 LNHDA and CDR2 SQIVND (reference sequence). CDR3 in DNA: TGTGCCAGTAGTCATCGGGCCCTAGCGGGAGGGTACAACGAGCAGTACTTC. It translates to CASSHRALAGGYNEQYF.

This chain uses TRBV13 with TRBJ2-1, with TRBD2 identical over 8 bases. The junction had 8 bases not matched to a gene; V was cut back by 1 base and J by 9 bases. This CDR3 has 15 residues. The V gene's germline CDR1 is PRHDT and CDR2 FYEKMQ (reference sequence). CDR3 sequence reads: CASSLEVAGRGEQFF. The CDR3 DNA reads as TGTGCCAGCAGCTTAGAGGTAGCGGGAAGAGGTGAGCAGTTCTTC. Looking up the rest from reference TRBV13 and TRBJ2-1 gives the full variable domain: AAGVIQSPRHLIKEKRETATLKCYPIPRHDTVYWYQQGPGQDPQFLISFYEKMQSDKGSIPDRFSAQQFSDYHSELNMSSLELGDSALYFCASSLEVAGRGEQFFGPGTRLTVL.

This chain uses TRBV19 with TRBJ1-2, with 7 positions matching TRBD1. J lost 4 bases, V lost 3 bases, and 8 bases had no gene match. The germline CDR1 and CDR2 sequences are LNHDA and SQIVND (reference sequence). This CDR3 has 15 amino acids. The CDR3 sequence is CASSIPGQFLYGYTF. CDR3 nucleotide sequence: TGTGCCAGTAGTATCCCGGGACAGTTCCTCTATGGCTACACCTTC.

The chain links TRBV10-3 to TRBJ1-5; tentatively, D is TRBD1 (6 bases). Trimming removed 10 bases at V and 2 bases at J, with 18 bases between. CDR3 length: 15 amino acids. In germline, CDR1 is ENHRY, CDR2 SYGVKD. CDR3 protein: CASKPGEGGNQPQHF. Here the CDR3 DNA reads TGTGCCAGTAAGCCAGGGGAAGGCGGCAATCAGCCCCAGCATTTT.

To note about this clone: The junction departs from the called germline gene at one end, perhaps through a read error. V gene TRBV5-1 combines with J gene TRBJ2-1; 9 bases fit TRBD1. Germline assignment: CDR1 SGHRS and CDR2 YFSETQ. The CDR3 covers 15 residues. The CDR3 DNA reads TGCGCCAGCAGTACAGGGGGCGCATCCTACAACGAGCAGTTCTTC. It is translated as CASSTGGASYNEQFF.

V usage is TRBV7-3 and J usage is TRBJ1-1; D is perhaps TRBD1 (5 bases). The CDR3 sequence is 14 residues long. The V and J ends lost 5 bases and 0 bases respectively, with 10 bases between them. Germline-derived CDR1 and CDR2 are SGHTA and FQGTGA. The CDR3 is CASSKAGLNTEAFF. CDR3 bases: TGTGCCAGCAGCAAGGCAGGGTTGAACACTGAAGCTTTCTTT.

This clone was detected only a few times. The rearrangement uses TRBV19 and TRBJ2-1; 7 nucleotides line up with TRBD2. Germline V gives CDR1 LNHDA, CDR2 SQIVND (reference sequence). CDR3 size: 16 residues. With 5 bases clipped from V and 4 bases from J, the junction kept 11 bases outside the gene matches. Written as DNA, the CDR3 is TGTGCCAGTAGTCTCCCTCGGGCTAGCGGATACAATGAGCAGTTCTTC. It codes for CASSLPRASGYNEQFF. The full variable domain, with the rest looked up from reference TRBV19 and TRBJ2-1, is DGGITQSPKYLFRKEGQNVTLSCEQNLNHDAMYWYRQDPGQGLRLIYYSQIVNDFQKGDIAEGYSVSREKKESFPLTVTSAQKNPTAFYLCASSLPRASGYNEQFFGPGTRLTVL.

The CDR3 reads CASSPRTVGNTIYF. The CDR3 DNA reads TGTGCCAGCAGTCCCCGGACAGTTGGAAACACCATATATTTT. The gene calls are TRBV27 and TRBJ1-3; possibly TRBD1 for D (6 bases). Germline values: CDR1 MNHEY, CDR2 SMNVEV (reference sequence). This CDR3 contains 14 residues. Deletions cut 5 bases from V and 3 bases from J, with 11 bases between.

The J gene is TRBJ2-7, the V gene TRBV5-6; D possibly corresponds to TRBD2 (6 bases). Deletions cut 2 bases from V and 2 bases from J, with 11 bases between. CDR1 SGHDT and CDR2 YYEEEE come from the germline V gene. The CDR3 extends over 14 amino acids. CDR3 sequence: CASSFFGGAYEQYF. The DNA of the CDR3 is TGTGCCAGCAGCTTTTTCGGCGGGGCCTACGAGCAGTACTTC.

V is TRBV4-2 and J is TRBJ1-3; no clear D gene. V lost 1 base and J 4 bases, leaving 11 bases between the germline ends. CDR1 is LGHNA, CDR2 YNFKEQ, per germline. CDR3 length: 15 residues. CDR3 loop: CASSQGSLNGNTIYF. The CDR3 nucleotides are TGTGCCAGCAGCCAAGGCAGTTTAAACGGAAACACCATATATTTT.

The chain links TRBV20-1 to TRBJ2-7; 8 positions match TRBD1. This CDR3 is built from 14 residues. J was trimmed by 2 bases and V by 3 bases; bases with no gene match: 6. The germline V gene encodes CDR1 DFQATT and CDR2 SNEGSKA (reference sequence). DNA for the CDR3: TGCAGTGCTAGTCGGACAGGGAAGGCCTACGAGCAGTACTTC. This gives the protein CSASRTGKAYEQYF.

V usage is TRBV7-6 and J usage is TRBJ1-1; no firm D call. The CDR3 runs 13 residues. V lost 0 bases and J lost 5, with 7 bases in between. From germline, CDR1 is SGHVS and CDR2 FNYEAQ. In DNA form, the CDR3 reads TGTGCCAGCAGCTTAGCAGCGAGGACTGAAGCTTTCTTT. As protein: CASSLAARTEAFF.

The chain uses TRBV5-8 and TRBJ2-7, with a tentative D call TRBD1 (6 bases). Germline lookup yields CDR1 SGHTS and CDR2 YDEGEE. V lost 0 bases and J lost 3, with 13 bases in between. CDR3 length: 15 residues. Here the CDR3 reads CASSLAQGSYYEQYF. CDR3 sequence (DNA): TGTGCCAGCAGCTTGGCACAGGGATCTTACTACGAGCAGTACTTC.

V and J are TRBV2 and TRBJ2-2; 8 bases are shared with TRBD1. With V trimmed by 6 bases and J by 6 bases, 6 bases remained unmatched. Germline-derived CDR1 and CDR2 are SNHLY and FYNNEI. This CDR3 has 14 amino acids. CDR3 DNA sequence: TGTGCCAGCAGGGTAGGACAGGGTGCCGGGGAGCTGTTTTTT. Protein: CASRVGQGAGELFF.

As DNA, the CDR3 is TGTGCCAGCAGCTTCGACACCAGAACCTACAATGAGCAGTTCTTC. Amino acid sequence: CASSFDTRTYNEQFF. This chain connects TRBV5-5 to TRBJ2-1, with no clear D. The CDR3 is made up of 15 amino acids. Trimming took off 2 bases at V and 2 bases at J, with 11 bases between the two ends. CDR1 SGHKS and CDR2 YYEKEE come from the germline V gene (reference sequence).

The chain carries TRBV7-2 and TRBJ1-5; D is possibly TRBD1 (6 bases). V lost 7 bases and J 5 bases, leaving 18 bases between the germline ends. The CDR3 has 15 amino acids. CDR1 and CDR2 from the germline V gene are SGHTA and FQGNSA. The CDR3 loop reads CASTSPGGPHQPQHF. The CDR3 DNA is TGTGCCAGCACCTCTCCGGGGGGCCCCCATCAGCCCCAGCATTTT. The full variable domain, completed using reference TRBV7-2 and TRBJ1-5, is GAGVSQSPSNKVTEKGKDVELRCDPISGHTALYWYRQSLGQGLEFLIYFQGNSAPDKSGLPSDRFSAERTGGSVSTLTIQRTQQEDSAVYLCASTSPGGPHQPQHFGDGTRLSIL.